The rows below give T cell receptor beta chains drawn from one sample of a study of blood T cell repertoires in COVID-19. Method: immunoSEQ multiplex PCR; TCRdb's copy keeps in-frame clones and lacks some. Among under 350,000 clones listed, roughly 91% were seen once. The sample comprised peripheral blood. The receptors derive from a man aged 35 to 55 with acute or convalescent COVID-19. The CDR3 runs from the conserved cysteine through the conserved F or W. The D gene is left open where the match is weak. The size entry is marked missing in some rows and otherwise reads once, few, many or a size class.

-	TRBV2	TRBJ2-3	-	TGTGCCAGCACAAATTGGGCAATCACAGATACGCAGTATTTT	CASTNWAITDTQYF
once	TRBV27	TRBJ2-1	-	TGTGCCAGCAGTTTCTCCCACAATGAGCAGTTCTTC	CASSFSHNEQFF
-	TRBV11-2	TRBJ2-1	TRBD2	TGTGCCAGCAGCTTATCAGCGGGGGGGTGGAATGAGCAGTTCTTC	CASSLSAGGWNEQFF
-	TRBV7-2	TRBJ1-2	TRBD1	TGTGCCAGCAGCCAAGATTGGGACAGTTGGGGTGGCTACACCTTC	CASSQDWDSWGGYTF
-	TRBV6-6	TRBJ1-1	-	TGTGCCAGCAGGAGGACACACGGGAACACTGAAGCTTTCTTT	CASRRTHGNTEAFF
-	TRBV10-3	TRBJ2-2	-	TGTGCCATCAGTGAATTCCGAGTATTGGTCGGCGGGGAGCTGTTTTTT	CAISEFRVLVGGELFF
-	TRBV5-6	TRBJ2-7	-	TGTGCCAGCAGCTTGGGGCTCTACGAGCAGTACTTC	CASSLGLYEQYF
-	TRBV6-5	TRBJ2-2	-	TGTGCCAGTGGACCGGGACTGGAGGACACCGGGGAGCTGTTTTTT	CASGPGLEDTGELFF
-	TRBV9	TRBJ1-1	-	TGTGCCAGCAGCGTAAGACCCGCAGGTGCAGGGGAAGCTTTCTTT	CASSVRPAGAGEAFF
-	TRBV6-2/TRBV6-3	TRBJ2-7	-	TGTGCCAGCAGTTACTCCGCCTACGAGCAGTACTTC	CASSYSAYEQYF